These T cell receptor beta chains were read from a single sample in a study of cytomegalovirus exposure and HLA in healthy donors. This table comes from immunoSEQ multiplex PCR, and its TCRdb copy is limited to in-frame clones, with some not included. Of some 80,000 clones detected, around 62% appear once; the ten largest clones hold under 4.5%. The sequencing sample was made of PBMCs. Receptors were obtained from a male donor in good health and CMV-seropositive. The CDR3 runs from the conserved cysteine through the conserved F or W. A D gene is named only where the DNA matches it firmly. Size is stated for part of the rows, as once, few or many counts, or as a class when the clone is expanded.

D,V,J,size,DNA,CDR3
TRBD1,TRBV5-4,TRBJ2-7,many,TGTGCCAGCAGCCAAAGGACAGGGGGGAAGGACGAGCAGTACTTC,CASSQRTGGKDEQYF
NA,TRBV7-3,TRBJ2-1,NA,TGTGCCAGCAGCTCCGGGGATCTAGCTACCCGCTACGATGAGCAGTTCTTC,CASSSGDLATRYDEQFF
TRBD1,TRBV6-6,TRBJ1-1,NA,TGTGCCAGCAACCCACCACCGGGACAGAAGAACACTGAAGCTTTCTTT,CASNPPPGQKNTEAFF
NA,TRBV29-1,TRBJ2-1,NA,TGCAGCGTTGTGTACGTAGTCGGAAGCGACTACAATGAGCAGTTCTTC,CSVVYVVGSDYNEQFF
TRBD1,TRBV7-9,TRBJ1-5,NA,TGTGCCAGCAGTTCAGGGGGCCCAGGGAGCAATCAGCCCCAGCATTTT,CASSSGGPGSNQPQHF
TRBD2,TRBV7-9,TRBJ2-3,once,TGTGCCAGCAGCATGGGACTAGCGGGTGGTTCAGATACGCAGTATTTT,CASSMGLAGGSDTQYF
TRBD1,TRBV29-1,TRBJ2-5,NA,TGCAGCGCCACGGGGACAGGGGGATCAGAGACCCAGTACTTC,CSATGTGGSETQYF
TRBD1,TRBV5-8,TRBJ2-5,NA,TGTGCCAGCAGCAACCGACAGGGCCTCGAGACCCAGTACTTC,CASSNRQGLETQYF
NA,TRBV27,TRBJ1-1,NA,TGTGCCAGCAGTTTAGTGGCGGGGATAGGAGAAGCTTTCTTT,CASSLVAGIGEAFF
NA,TRBV28,TRBJ1-5,NA,TGTGCCAGCACCTTCTCGGGGAGTAGGAGCAATCAGCCCCAGCATTTT,CASTFSGSRSNQPQHF
NA,TRBV4-2,TRBJ2-1,NA,TGTGCCAGCAGCCAAGGGTCGGACTTCCAGTTCTTC,CASSQGSDFQFF
NA,TRBV7-9,TRBJ1-3,NA,TGTGCCAGCAGCTTGAGGGAAGGAAACACCATATATTTT,CASSLREGNTIYF
NA,TRBV5-8,TRBJ2-5,once,TGTGCCAGCAGCTTGGCCTCGGTGCAAGAGACCCAGTACTTC,CASSLASVQETQYF
NA,TRBV6-6,TRBJ1-3,few,TGTGCCAGCAGTTACTCGAGGGACATTGGAAACACCATATATTTT,CASSYSRDIGNTIYF
TRBD1,TRBV28,TRBJ1-2,NA,TGTGCCAGCAGGATCACCGGGACAGGCTATGGCTACACCTTC,CASRITGTGYGYTF
NA,TRBV5-1,TRBJ1-5,few,TGCGCCAGCAGCTTCGGATCAGGGGAGGGGCAGCCCCAGCATTTT,CASSFGSGEGQPQHF
NA,TRBV27,TRBJ1-5,NA,TGTGCCAGCAGTTTACGGGGAAATCAGCCCCAGCATTTT,CASSLRGNQPQHF
TRBD2,TRBV7-3,TRBJ2-1,NA,TGTGCCAGCAGCTCGACTAGCGGGAGTTCAGGTGAGCAGTTCTTC,CASSSTSGSSGEQFF
NA,TRBV7-2,TRBJ1-2,once,TGTGCCAGCAGCTTAGAGGCGGGCGGGGGTGGCTACACCTTC,CASSLEAGGGGYTF
TRBD2,TRBV4-3,TRBJ2-1,NA,TGCGCCAGCAGCCCCCTCCGACTAGCGGAAATCTACAATGAGCAGTTCTTC,CASSPLRLAEIYNEQFF
NA,TRBV11-3,TRBJ2-3,NA,TGTGCCAGCAGCTTGGGGACAACCACAGATACGCAGTATTTT,CASSLGTTTDTQYF
NA,TRBV27,TRBJ1-2,NA,TGTGCCAGCAGTTTATCCGGGGTTTCTGGCTACACCTTC,CASSLSGVSGYTF
NA,TRBV27,TRBJ1-4,NA,TGTGCCAGCCGTAATGAAAAACTGTTTTTT,CASRNEKLFF
NA,TRBV6-1,TRBJ2-1,NA,TGTGCCAGCAGTGCAATTCTAGCGGAGCAGTTCTTC,CASSAILAEQFF
NA,TRBV15,TRBJ2-7,NA,TGTGCCACCAGCAGGGAGGGACCTAGAGAGCAGTACTTC,CATSREGPREQYF
NA,TRBV18,TRBJ1-5,NA,TGTGCCAGCTCACCTCCTCCCGGACTCGGGCATCAGCCCCAGCATTTT,CASSPPPGLGHQPQHF
TRBD1,TRBV27,TRBJ2-2,NA,TGTGCCAGCAGTTTTAGGACAGGACCCACCGGGGAGCTGTTTTTT,CASSFRTGPTGELFF
NA,TRBV27,TRBJ1-5,few,TGTGCCAGCAGTTCGGGGTGGGAGCCCCAGCATTTT,CASSSGWEPQHF
NA,TRBV4-2,TRBJ1-2,few,TGTGCCAGCAGCCAAGACGGAGGCAATGGCTACCCCTTC,CASSQDGGNGYPF
TRBD1,TRBV15,TRBJ2-4,NA,TGTGCCACCAGCAGAGTGGGACAGGGCATTCAGTACTTC,CATSRVGQGIQYF
NA,TRBV30,TRBJ2-7,NA,TGTGCCTGCCGGAGGGGAGGAGCTGTCTACGAGCAGTACTTC,CACRRGGAVYEQYF
TRBD1,TRBV28,TRBJ2-7,NA,TGTGCCAGCAGTTTACAGGGGGCCATCTACGAGCAGTACTTC,CASSLQGAIYEQYF
TRBD1,TRBV28,TRBJ1-2,once,TGTGCCAGCAGCCTCGACAGGGGGCACGGCTACACCTTC,CASSLDRGHGYTF
NA,TRBV7-9,TRBJ1-2,NA,TGTGCCAGCAGCTTAGAGGGACTGCAGGGTGGCTACACCTTC,CASSLEGLQGGYTF
TRBD1,TRBV19,TRBJ1-1,NA,TGTGCCAGTACCCTACAGGGGGCTAGGACTGAAGCTTTCTTT,CASTLQGARTEAFF
NA,TRBV11-2,TRBJ2-7,few,TGTGCCAGCAGCTTGGTGTCCGGGGGAACCTACGAGCAGTACTTC,CASSLVSGGTYEQYF
TRBD1,TRBV30,TRBJ1-4,few,TGTGCCTGGAGTTGGGACAGGGTTAATGAAAAACTGTTTTTT,CAWSWDRVNEKLFF
TRBD1,TRBV27,TRBJ2-1,NA,TGTGCCAGCAGTCCCCGGGACAGGGGGCCCTACAATGAGCAGTTCTTC,CASSPRDRGPYNEQFF
TRBD1,TRBV28,TRBJ1-5,NA,TGTGCCAGCAGTGACAGGGTTCAGCCCCAGCATTTT,CASSDRVQPQHF
TRBD1,TRBV5-1,TRBJ1-5,NA,TGCGCCAGCAGCTTGGGGCAGGGGGTAGGGCCCCAGCATTTT,CASSLGQGVGPQHF
NA,TRBV6-1,TRBJ1-5,few,TGTGCCAGCAGTGAGGGTGCCGCTCGCGGGACTGTAAATCAGCCCCAGCATTTT,CASSEGAARGTVNQPQHF
TRBD1,TRBV4-2,TRBJ2-7,NA,TGTGCCAGCAGCCAAGCCCCGACAGGGTCCTACGAGCAGTACTTC,CASSQAPTGSYEQYF
NA,TRBV7-7,TRBJ2-5,NA,TGTGCTAGCAGCCCGTCTTCGGTACTCCAAGAGACCCAGTACTTC,CASSPSSVLQETQYF
NA,TRBV28,TRBJ1-5,NA,TGTGCCAGCAGTTTACCCGGGTCAGGGGGCAATCAGCCCCAGCATTTT,CASSLPGSGGNQPQHF